The clone carrying this TCR beta chain was found many times. Unique molecular identifiers were attached to individual cDNA molecules. A single record per CDR3 protein comes from TCRdb applying MiXCR to the 5' RACE reads. Of some 66,000 distinct CDR3 sequences listed, approximately 13% are singletons. V was trimmed by 5 bases and J by 2 bases, leaving 9 bases between them. This CDR3 has 14 amino acids. From germline, CDR1 is SGHAT and CDR2 FQNNGV. This record belongs to a study of early T cells in non-severe SARS-CoV-2 infection. Overall study context: RNA in bulk from unsorted whole blood was sequenced, and chains were unpaired.

This TCR was recovered from an adult who was a healthcare worker with PCR-confirmed SARS-CoV-2 infection or an uninfected control (not recorded which). The gene calls are TRBV11-2 and TRBJ2-2; D is unclear. Specimen: whole blood. For the CDR3, the DNA is TGTGCCAGCAGCACCGACGGAAACACCGGGGAGCTGTTTTTT. As protein: CASSTDGNTGELFF.